This entry describes one TCR beta chain. The repertoire was sequenced with immunoSEQ multiplex PCR; TCRdb's copy has only in-frame clones and lacks some. The sample yields about 210,000 clones, roughly nine tenths seen once. The CDR3 sequence is 11 residues long. V was clipped by 3 bases and J by 3 bases, with 4 bases between them. CDR1 DFQATT and CDR2 SNEGSKA come from the germline V gene (reference sequence). This entry belongs to a study of blood T cell repertoires in COVID-19. The specimen sequenced was peripheral blood. The gene calls are TRBV20-1 and TRBJ2-3; D is unclear. The sequence was obtained from a man under 40 with acute or convalescent COVID-19. Written as DNA, the CDR3 is TGCAGTGCTAGTTCAACAGATACGCAGTATTTT. Protein sequence: CSASSTDTQYF.